This TCR beta chain was captured in a study of T cell clonality in common variable immunodeficiency. Generated by immunoSEQ multiplex PCR, the TCRdb table keeps only in-frame clones and is missing some. The sample contains some 13,000 clones, none of them singletons. Study-level points and caveats: Reportedly, TCR beta sequences from common variable immunodeficiency showed fewer deletions and N-nucleotide insertions. CVID subjects showed higher TCRbeta clonality than healthy controls.

CVID meant reduced serum IgG, IgA and/or IgM plus specific antibody deficiency. As regards this clone: Its antigen is as yet unknown.

The sample taken for sequencing was peripheral blood mononuclear cells. The clonotype was recovered from a human donor with common variable immunodeficiency.

Partial CDR3 DNA: TGTGCCAGTAGTATGACCGGGACTGGCTACAATGAG. It codes for CASSMTGTGYNE. The full CDR3 sequence reads CASSMTGTGYNEQFF. V is TRBV19 and J is TRBJ2-1, with a tentative D call TRBD2 (6 bases). The read terminates 3 residues before the CDR3 end, so the remaining end is supplied by the germline J gene. Germline CDR1 reads LNHDA; CDR2 reads SQIVND (reference sequence). The CDR3 extends over 15 amino acids. V lost 3 bases to trimming and J lost 3 bases, with 12 bases between them.